Listed below are T cell receptor beta chains from one sample, sequenced in a study of Tregs in tolerant kidney transplant recipients. The repertoire was sequenced with immunoSEQ multiplex PCR; TCRdb's copy has only in-frame clones and lacks some. The sample holds 65,000 or so clones; around 87% are singletons and the top ten take roughly 4%. The sequencing here drew on CD4+ T cells from blood (PBMCs), taken 6 months after the transplant. The receptors originated from a human patient who received a combined kidney and bone marrow transplant. The T cells may partly be graft donor cells. CDR3s include the opening cysteine and the closing phenylalanine or tryptophan. A D gene is named only where the DNA matches it firmly. The listing skips clone size in some rows; elsewhere it reads once, few, many or a size class.

v_call,j_call,d_call,clone_size,cdr3_aa,cdr3_nt
TRBV28,TRBJ2-7,NA,NA,CASRIGGLYEQYF,TGTGCCAGCAGAATAGGAGGGTTGTACGAGCAGTACTTC
TRBV6-5,TRBJ1-6,NA,NA,CASSRDSQYNSPLHF,TGTGCCAGCAGTCGAGACAGTCAGTATAATTCACCCCTCCACTTT
TRBV28,TRBJ1-3,TRBD1,NA,CASSPTGPSGNTIYF,TGTGCCAGCAGTCCGACAGGGCCTTCTGGAAACACCATATATTTT
TRBV7-3,TRBJ2-2,TRBD2,NA,CASSLAADGTGELFF,TGTGCCAGCAGCCTAGCGGCTGACGGGACCGGGGAGCTGTTTTTT
TRBV7-3,TRBJ2-2,NA,NA,CASSLMGQNTGELFF,TGTGCCAGCAGCTTAATGGGACAGAACACCGGGGAGCTGTTTTTT
TRBV5-6,TRBJ1-5,NA,NA,CASSRFRGQPQHF,TGTGCCAGCAGCAGATTCCGGGGTCAGCCCCAGCATTTT
TRBV4-2,TRBJ2-2,NA,NA,CASSQDSRTYTGELFF,TGTGCCAGCAGCCAAGATAGCAGGACTTACACCGGGGAGCTGTTTTTT
TRBV5-5,TRBJ2-3,TRBD1,NA,CASSAHYGTASTDTQYF,TGTGCCAGCAGCGCCCACTACGGGACAGCTAGCACAGATACGCAGTATTTT
TRBV7-2,TRBJ1-1,NA,NA,CASSQGRVKNTEAFF,TGTGCCAGCAGCCAAGGCAGGGTGAAGAACACTGAAGCTTTCTTT
TRBV6-5,TRBJ1-2,NA,NA,CASSYHGQLTNYGYTF,TGTGCCAGCAGTTACCACGGACAGCTCACTAACTATGGCTACACCTTC
TRBV5-6,TRBJ1-2,NA,NA,CASSFAAGFGYTF,TGTGCCAGCAGCTTCGCCGCAGGATTTGGCTACACCTTC
TRBV4-2,TRBJ1-2,NA,NA,CASSQDERNNYGYTF,TGTGCCAGCAGCCAAGATGAGCGGAACAACTATGGCTACACCTTC
TRBV2,TRBJ2-3,NA,NA,CASSVWPNPDTQYF,TGTGCCAGCAGTGTCTGGCCAAACCCAGATACGCAGTATTTT
TRBV4-3,TRBJ1-5,NA,NA,CASSQAGDQPQHF,TGCGCCAGCAGCCAAGCAGGGGATCAGCCCCAGCATTTT
TRBV5-6,TRBJ2-1,NA,NA,CASSSPLRGNEQFF,TGTGCCAGCAGCTCCCCCCTAAGGGGAAATGAGCAGTTCTTC
TRBV7-2,TRBJ1-1,NA,NA,CASSSSFTRQANTEAFF,TGTGCCAGCAGCTCCTCCTTTACACGACAAGCCAACACTGAAGCTTTCTTT
TRBV13,TRBJ1-1,TRBD1,NA,CASSWDRVRTEAFF,TGTGCCAGCAGTTGGGACAGGGTGAGGACTGAAGCTTTCTTT
TRBV15,TRBJ2-7,NA,NA,CATSVGTLHEQYF,TGTGCCACCAGCGTAGGGACTCTACACGAGCAGTACTTC
TRBV2,TRBJ1-5,NA,NA,CASSRTRSGGNQPQHF,TGTGCCAGCAGTCGTACACGGTCAGGGGGCAATCAGCCCCAGCATTTT
TRBV25-1,TRBJ2-5,TRBD2,NA,CASSESGRGGETQYF,TGTGCCAGCAGTGAATCAGGGCGGGGAGGGGAGACCCAGTACTTC
TRBV28,TRBJ2-1,TRBD2,few,CASRPTSGGSYNEQFF,TGTGCCAGCAGGCCCACTAGCGGGGGTAGCTACAATGAGCAGTTCTTC
TRBV10-3,TRBJ2-3,NA,NA,CAISATSLTDTQYF,TGTGCCATCAGTGCCACTAGCTTGACAGATACGCAGTATTTT
TRBV4-2,TRBJ2-3,NA,NA,CASSQDSKTDTQYF,TGTGCCAGCAGCCAAGATAGTAAGACAGATACGCAGTATTTT
TRBV4-2,TRBJ1-6,NA,NA,CASSQEVRYNSPLHF,TGTGCCAGCAGCCAAGAAGTGCGGTATAATTCACCCCTCCACTTT
TRBV25-1,TRBJ1-1,NA,NA,CASSELGREVNTEAFF,TGTGCCAGCAGTGAATTGGGCAGGGAGGTTAACACTGAAGCTTTCTTT
TRBV9,TRBJ1-4,NA,NA,CASSVADFNEKLFF,TGTGCCAGCAGCGTAGCGGACTTTAACGAAAAACTGTTTTTT
TRBV7-9,TRBJ2-7,TRBD2,medium-sized,CASSYLSSGAYEQYF,TGTGCCAGCAGCTATCTGTCCAGCGGGGCCTACGAGCAGTACTTC